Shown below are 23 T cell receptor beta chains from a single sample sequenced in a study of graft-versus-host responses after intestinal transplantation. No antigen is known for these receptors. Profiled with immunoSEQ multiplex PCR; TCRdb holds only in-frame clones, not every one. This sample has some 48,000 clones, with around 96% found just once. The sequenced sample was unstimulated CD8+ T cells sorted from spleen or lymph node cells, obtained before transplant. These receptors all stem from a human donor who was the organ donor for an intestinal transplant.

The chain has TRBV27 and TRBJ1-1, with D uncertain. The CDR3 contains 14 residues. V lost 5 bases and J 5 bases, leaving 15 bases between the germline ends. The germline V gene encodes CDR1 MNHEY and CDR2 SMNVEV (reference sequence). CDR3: CASSTVSLGTEAFF. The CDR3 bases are TGTGCCAGCAGTACGGTATCCCTTGGGACTGAAGCTTTCTTT.

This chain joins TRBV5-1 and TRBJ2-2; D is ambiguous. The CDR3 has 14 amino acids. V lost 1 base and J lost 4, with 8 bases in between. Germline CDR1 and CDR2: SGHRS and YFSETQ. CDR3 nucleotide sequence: TGCGCCAGCAGCTTGCACGGAAGCACCGGGGAGCTGTTTTTT. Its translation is CASSLHGSTGELFF.

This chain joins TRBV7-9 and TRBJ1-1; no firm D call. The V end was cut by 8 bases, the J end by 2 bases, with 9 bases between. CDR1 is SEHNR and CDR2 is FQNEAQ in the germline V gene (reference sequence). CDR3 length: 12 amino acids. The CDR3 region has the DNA TGTGCCAGCCGTCGTGGAAACACTGAAGCTTTCTTT. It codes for CASRRGNTEAFF.

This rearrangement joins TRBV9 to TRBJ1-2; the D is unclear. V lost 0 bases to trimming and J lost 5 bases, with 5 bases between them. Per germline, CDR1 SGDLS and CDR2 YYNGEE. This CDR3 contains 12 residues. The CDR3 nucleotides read TGTGCCAGCAGCGTAGAGAGTTATGGCTACACCTTC. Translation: CASSVESYGYTF.

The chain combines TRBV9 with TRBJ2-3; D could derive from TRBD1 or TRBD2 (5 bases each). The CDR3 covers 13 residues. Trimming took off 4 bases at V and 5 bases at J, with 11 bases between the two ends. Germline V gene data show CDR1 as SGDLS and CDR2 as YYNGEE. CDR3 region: CASSLVGGDTQYF. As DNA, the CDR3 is TGTGCCAGCAGCCTCGTTGGGGGAGATACGCAGTATTTT. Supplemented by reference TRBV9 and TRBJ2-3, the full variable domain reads DSGVTQTPKHLITATGQRVTLRCSPRSGDLSVYWYQQSLDQGLQFLIQYYNGEERAKGNILERFSAQQFPDLHSELNLSSLELGDSALYFCASSLVGGDTQYFGPGTRLTVL.

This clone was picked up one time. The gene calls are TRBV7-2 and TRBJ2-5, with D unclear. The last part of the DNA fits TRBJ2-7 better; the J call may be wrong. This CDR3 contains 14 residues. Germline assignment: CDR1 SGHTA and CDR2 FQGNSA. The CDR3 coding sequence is TGTGCCAGCAGCTTCGATCCCCAAACCTACGAGCAGTACTTC. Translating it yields CASSFDPQTYEQYF.

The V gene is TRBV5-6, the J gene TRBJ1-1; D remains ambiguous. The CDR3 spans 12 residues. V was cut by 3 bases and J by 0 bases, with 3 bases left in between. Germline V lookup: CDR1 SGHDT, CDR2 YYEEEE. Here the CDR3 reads CASSSVNTEAFF. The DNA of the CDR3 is TGTGCCAGCAGCTCAGTGAACACTGAAGCTTTCTTT.

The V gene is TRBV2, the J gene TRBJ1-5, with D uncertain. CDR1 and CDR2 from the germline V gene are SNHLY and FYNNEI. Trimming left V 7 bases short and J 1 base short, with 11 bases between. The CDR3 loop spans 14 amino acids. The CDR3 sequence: CASNTGESNQPQHF. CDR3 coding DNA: TGTGCCAGCAATACGGGTGAAAGCAATCAGCCCCAGCATTTT.

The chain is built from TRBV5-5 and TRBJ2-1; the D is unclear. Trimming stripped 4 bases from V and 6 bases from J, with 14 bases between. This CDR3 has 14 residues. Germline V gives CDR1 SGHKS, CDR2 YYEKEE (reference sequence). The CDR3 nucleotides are TGTGCCAGCAGCGCCTACTATGGGCCCAATGAGCAGTTCTTC. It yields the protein CASSAYYGPNEQFF.

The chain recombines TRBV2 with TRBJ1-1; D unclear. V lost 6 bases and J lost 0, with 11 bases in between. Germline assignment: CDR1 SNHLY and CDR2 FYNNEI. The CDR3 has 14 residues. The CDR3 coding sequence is TGTGCCAGCAGCGCGTCGACGGTGAACACTGAAGCTTTCTTT. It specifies CASSASTVNTEAFF.

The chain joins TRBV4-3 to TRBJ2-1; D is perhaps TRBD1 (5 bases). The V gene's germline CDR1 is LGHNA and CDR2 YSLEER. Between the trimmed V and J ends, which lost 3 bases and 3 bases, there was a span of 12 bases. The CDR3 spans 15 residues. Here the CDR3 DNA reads TGCGCCAGCAGCCAGGAGACAGAGTTCTACAATGAGCAGTTCTTC. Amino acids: CASSQETEFYNEQFF.

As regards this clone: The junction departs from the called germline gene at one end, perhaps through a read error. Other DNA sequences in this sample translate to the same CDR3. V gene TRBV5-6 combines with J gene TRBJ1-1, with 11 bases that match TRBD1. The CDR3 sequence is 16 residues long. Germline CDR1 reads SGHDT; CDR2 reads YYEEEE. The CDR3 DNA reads TGTGCCAGCAGCCAACTGGGACAGGGGGGTTTCGCTGAAGCTTTTTTT. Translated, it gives CASSQLGQGGFAEAFF.

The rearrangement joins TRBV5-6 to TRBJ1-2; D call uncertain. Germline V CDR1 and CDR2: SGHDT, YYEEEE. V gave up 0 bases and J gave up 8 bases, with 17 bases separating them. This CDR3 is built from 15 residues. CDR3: CASSLGPGISLGYTF. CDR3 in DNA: TGTGCCAGCAGCTTGGGTCCCGGGATTTCGCTCGGCTACACCTTC. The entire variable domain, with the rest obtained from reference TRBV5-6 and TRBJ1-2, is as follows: DAGVTQSPTHLIKTRGQQVTLRCSPKSGHDTVSWYQQALGQGPQFIFQYYEEEERQRGNFPDRFSGHQFPNYSSELNVNALLLGDSALYLCASSLGPGISLGYTFGSGTRLTVV.

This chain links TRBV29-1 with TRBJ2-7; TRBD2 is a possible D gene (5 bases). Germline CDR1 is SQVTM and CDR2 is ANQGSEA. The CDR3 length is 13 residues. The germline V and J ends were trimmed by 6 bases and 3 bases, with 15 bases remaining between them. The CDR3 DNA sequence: TGCAGCGTCGTTGCATGGGGAGACTACGAGCAGTACTTC. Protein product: CSVVAWGDYEQYF.

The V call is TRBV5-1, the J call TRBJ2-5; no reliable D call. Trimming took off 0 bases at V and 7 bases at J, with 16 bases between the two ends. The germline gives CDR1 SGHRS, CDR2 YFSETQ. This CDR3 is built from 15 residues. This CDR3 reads CASSLVPEDAWTQYF. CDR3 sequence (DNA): TGCGCCAGCAGCTTGGTTCCAGAGGACGCTTGGACCCAGTACTTC.

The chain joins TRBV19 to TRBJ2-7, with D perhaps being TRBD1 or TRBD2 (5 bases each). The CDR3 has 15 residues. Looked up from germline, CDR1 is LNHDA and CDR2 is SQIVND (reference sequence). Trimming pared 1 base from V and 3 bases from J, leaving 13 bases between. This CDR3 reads CASSIGWGPVYEQYF. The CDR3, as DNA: TGTGCCAGTAGTATAGGCTGGGGACCAGTCTACGAGCAGTACTTC.

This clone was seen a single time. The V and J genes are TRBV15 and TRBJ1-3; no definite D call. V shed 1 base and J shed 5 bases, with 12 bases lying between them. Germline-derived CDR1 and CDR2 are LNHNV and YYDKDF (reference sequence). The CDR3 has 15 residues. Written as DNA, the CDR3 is TGTGCCACCAGCAGAGTGCAGGAAGGAAGAAACACCATATATTTT. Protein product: CATSRVQEGRNTIYF.

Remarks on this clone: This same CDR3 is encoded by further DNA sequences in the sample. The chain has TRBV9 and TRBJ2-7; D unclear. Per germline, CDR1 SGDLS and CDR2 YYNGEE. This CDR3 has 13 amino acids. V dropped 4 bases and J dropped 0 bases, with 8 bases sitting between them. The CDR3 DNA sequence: TGTGCCAGCAGCCCCGGCCCCTCCTACGAGCAGTACTTC. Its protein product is CASSPGPSYEQYF.

The DNA of the CDR3 is TGTGCCAGCAGTGAGGGCAGAGCCCAGCCCCAGCATTTT. This sequence encodes CASSEGRAQPQHF. The chain has TRBV2 and TRBJ1-5; D remains ambiguous. The CDR3 totals 13 residues. V was clipped by 3 bases and J by 7 bases, with 10 bases between them. Germline lookup yields CDR1 SNHLY and CDR2 FYNNEI.

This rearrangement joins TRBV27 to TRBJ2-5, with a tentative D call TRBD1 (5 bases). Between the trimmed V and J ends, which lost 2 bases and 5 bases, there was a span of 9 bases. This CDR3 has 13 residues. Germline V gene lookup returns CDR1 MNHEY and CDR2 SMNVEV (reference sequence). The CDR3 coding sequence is TGTGCCAGCAGTTTAGGGCCAGGGGAGACCCAGTACTTC. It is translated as CASSLGPGETQYF.

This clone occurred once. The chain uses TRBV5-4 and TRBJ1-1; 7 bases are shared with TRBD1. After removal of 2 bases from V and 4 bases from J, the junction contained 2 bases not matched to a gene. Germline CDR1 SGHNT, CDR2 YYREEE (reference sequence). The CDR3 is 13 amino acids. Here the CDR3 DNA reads TGTGCCAGCAGCTTACCAGGGGGCACTGAAGCTTTCTTT. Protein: CASSLPGGTEAFF.

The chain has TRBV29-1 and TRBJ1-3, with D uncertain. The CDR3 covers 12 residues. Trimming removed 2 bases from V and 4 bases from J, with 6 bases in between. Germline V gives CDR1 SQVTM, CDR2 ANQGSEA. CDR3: CSVETQGNTIYF. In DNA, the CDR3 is TGCAGCGTTGAAACACAGGGAAACACCATATATTTT.

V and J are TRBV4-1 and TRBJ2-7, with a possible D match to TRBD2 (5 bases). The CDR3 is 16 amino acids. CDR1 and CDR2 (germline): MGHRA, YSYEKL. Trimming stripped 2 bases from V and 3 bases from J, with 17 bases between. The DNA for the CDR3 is TGCGCCAGCAGCCAAATAATTGGAGGAGGAGGCTACGAGCAGTACTTC. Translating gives CASSQIIGGGGYEQYF.